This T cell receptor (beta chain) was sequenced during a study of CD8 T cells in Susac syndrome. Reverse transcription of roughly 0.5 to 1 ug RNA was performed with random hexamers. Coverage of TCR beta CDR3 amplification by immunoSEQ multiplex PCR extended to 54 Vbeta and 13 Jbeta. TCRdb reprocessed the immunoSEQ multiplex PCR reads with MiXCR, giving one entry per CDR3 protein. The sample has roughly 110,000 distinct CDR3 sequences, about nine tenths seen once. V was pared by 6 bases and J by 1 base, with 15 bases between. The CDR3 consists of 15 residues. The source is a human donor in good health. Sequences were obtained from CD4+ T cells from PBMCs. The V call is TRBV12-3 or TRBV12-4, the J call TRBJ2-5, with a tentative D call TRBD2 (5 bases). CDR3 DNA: TGTGCCAGCAGCCTGGCCGGACTTTCCCAAGAGACCCAGTACTTC. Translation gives CASSLAGLSQETQYF.